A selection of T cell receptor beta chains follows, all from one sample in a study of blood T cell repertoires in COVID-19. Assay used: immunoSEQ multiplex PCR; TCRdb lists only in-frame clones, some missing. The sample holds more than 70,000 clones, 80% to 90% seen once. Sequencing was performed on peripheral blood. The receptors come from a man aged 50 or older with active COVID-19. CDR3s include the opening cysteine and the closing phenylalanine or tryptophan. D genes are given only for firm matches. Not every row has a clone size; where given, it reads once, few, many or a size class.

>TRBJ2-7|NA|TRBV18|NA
TGTGCCAGCTCACCAGCAGATAACACCTACGAGCAGTACTTC
CASSPADNTYEQYF
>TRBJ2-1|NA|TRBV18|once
TGTGCCAGCTCACCGGGCCCGGGGAACAATGAGCAGTTCTTC
CASSPGPGNNEQFF
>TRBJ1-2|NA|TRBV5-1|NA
TGCGCCAGCAGCCCAGCTACAGGGAGAGGCTATGGCTACACCTTC
CASSPATGRGYGYTF
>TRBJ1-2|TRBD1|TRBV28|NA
TGTGCCAGTAGAGGACAGGGGGGGATCTATGGCTACACCTTC
CASRGQGGIYGYTF
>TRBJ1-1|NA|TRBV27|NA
TGTGCCAGCAGTCCCCCGAATACGAGAGCTTTCTTT
CASSPPNTRAFF
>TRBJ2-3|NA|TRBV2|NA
TGTGCCAGCAGCTCAGGGTCAGATACGCAGTATTTT
CASSSGSDTQYF
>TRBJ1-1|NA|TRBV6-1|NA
TGTGCCAGCAGTGAATGGGGGGGCAGGGCGGACACTGAAGCTTTCTTT
CASSEWGGRADTEAFF
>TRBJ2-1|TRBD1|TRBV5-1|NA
TGCGCCAGCAGCTGGGGACAGGGTATCTACAATGAGCAGTTCTTC
CASSWGQGIYNEQFF
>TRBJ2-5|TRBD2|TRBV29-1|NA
TGCAGCGTTGAAGGGGGACTAGCGGGAGGGCCGGGGACCCAGTACTTC
CSVEGGLAGGPGTQYF
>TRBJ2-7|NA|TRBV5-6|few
TGTGCCAGCAGCTTACAGGGCGACGAGCAGTACTTC
CASSLQGDEQYF
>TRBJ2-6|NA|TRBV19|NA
TGTGCCACCCGTTCAGGGAACTGGGCCAACGTCCTGACTTTC
CATRSGNWANVLTF
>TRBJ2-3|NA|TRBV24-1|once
TGTGCCACCAGTGACCCTGACAGGATTACTAGCACAGATACGCAGTATTTT
CATSDPDRITSTDTQYF
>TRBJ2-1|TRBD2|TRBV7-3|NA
TGTGCCAGCAGTTTCACGGGAGGGCCTCCAAACAATGAGCAGTTCTTC
CASSFTGGPPNNEQFF
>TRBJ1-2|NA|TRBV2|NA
TGTGCCAGCACTCAGGGGTCGAGCTATGGCTACACCTTC
CASTQGSSYGYTF
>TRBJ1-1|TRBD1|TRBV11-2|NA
TGTGCCAGCAGCCACAGGGGGAACACTGAAGCTTTCTTT
CASSHRGNTEAFF
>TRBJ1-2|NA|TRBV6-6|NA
TGTGCCAGCAACCTGGCAGAAGCTAACTATGGCTACACCTTC
CASNLAEANYGYTF
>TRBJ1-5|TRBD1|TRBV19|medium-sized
TGTGCCAGTGGTAACACAGGGGTTGGTGGCAATCAGCCCCAGCATTTT
CASGNTGVGGNQPQHF
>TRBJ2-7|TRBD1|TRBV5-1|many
TGCGCCAGCAAACTCCGGGACAGGTTAAATGACGAGCAGTACTTC
CASKLRDRLNDEQYF
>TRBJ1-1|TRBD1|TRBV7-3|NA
TGTGCCAGCAGCGGGACAGGGGGCTTAGCTTTCTTT
CASSGTGGLAFF
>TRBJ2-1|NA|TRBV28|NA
TGTGCCAGCAGTATCCCGAGGCGGCAGTTCTTC
CASSIPRRQFF
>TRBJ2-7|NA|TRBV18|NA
TGTGCCAGCTCAGTTAGCAGGGCCACCTACGAGCAGTACTTC
CASSVSRATYEQYF
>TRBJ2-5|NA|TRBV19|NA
TGTGCCAGTAGCGAACAGGGACAAGAGACCCAGTACTTC
CASSEQGQETQYF
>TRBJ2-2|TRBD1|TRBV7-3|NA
TGTGCCAGCAGCTCCCGGACAGGGGCGAACACCGGGGAGCTGTTTTTT
CASSSRTGANTGELFF
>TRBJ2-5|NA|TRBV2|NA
TGTGCCAGCAGTGACCAGGTACCACAAGAGACCCAGTACTTC
CASSDQVPQETQYF
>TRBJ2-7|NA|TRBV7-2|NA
TGTGCCAGCAGAACCGGTCAGGGGCCCTCCTACGAGCAGTACTTC
CASRTGQGPSYEQYF
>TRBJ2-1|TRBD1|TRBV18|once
TGTGCCAGCTCACCGACCGGGACAGATTACAATGAGCAGTTCTTC
CASSPTGTDYNEQFF
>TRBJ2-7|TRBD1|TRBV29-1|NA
TGCAGCGTCCAGACAGGGGGCTACGAGCAGTACTTC
CSVQTGGYEQYF
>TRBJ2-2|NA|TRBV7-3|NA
TGTGCCAGCAGCCGTCCGGGGGCCGGGGAGCTGTTTTTT
CASSRPGAGELFF
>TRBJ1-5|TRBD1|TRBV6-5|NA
TGTGCCAGCAGATGGACAGGGTCCGGCAATCAGCCCCAGCATTTT
CASRWTGSGNQPQHF